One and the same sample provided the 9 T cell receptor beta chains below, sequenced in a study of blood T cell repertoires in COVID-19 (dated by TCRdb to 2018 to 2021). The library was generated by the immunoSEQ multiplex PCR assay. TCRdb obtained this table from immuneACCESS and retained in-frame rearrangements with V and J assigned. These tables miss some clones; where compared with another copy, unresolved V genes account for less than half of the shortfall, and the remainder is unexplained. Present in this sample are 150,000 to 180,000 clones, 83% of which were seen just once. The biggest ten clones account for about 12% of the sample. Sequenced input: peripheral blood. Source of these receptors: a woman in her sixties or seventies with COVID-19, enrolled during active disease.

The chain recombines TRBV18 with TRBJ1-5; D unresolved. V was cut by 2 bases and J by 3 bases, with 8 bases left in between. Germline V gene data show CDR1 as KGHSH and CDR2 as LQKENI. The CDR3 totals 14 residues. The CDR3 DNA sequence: TGTGCCAGCTCACCAGGAGAGACCAATCAGCCCCAGCATTTT. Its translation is CASSPGETNQPQHF.

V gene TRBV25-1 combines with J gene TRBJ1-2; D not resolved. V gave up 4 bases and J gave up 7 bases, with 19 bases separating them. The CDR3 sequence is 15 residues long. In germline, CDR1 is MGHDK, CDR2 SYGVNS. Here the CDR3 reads CASSGPTGYSAGYTF. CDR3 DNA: TGTGCCAGCAGTGGGCCGACGGGGTACAGTGCTGGCTACACCTTC.

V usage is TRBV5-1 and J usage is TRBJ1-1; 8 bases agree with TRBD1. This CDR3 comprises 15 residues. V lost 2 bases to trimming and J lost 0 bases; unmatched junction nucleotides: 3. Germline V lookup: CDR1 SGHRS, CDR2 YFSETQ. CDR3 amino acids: CASSFRQGMNTEAFF. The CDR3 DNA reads TGCGCCAGCAGCTTCAGACAGGGGATGAACACTGAAGCTTTCTTT.

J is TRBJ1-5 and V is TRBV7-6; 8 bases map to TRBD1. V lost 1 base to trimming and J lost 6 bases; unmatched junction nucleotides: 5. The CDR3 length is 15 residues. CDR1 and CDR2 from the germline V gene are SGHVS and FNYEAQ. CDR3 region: CASSLGTGTGQPQHF. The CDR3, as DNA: TGTGCCAGCAGCTTAGGAACAGGGACAGGTCAGCCCCAGCATTTT.

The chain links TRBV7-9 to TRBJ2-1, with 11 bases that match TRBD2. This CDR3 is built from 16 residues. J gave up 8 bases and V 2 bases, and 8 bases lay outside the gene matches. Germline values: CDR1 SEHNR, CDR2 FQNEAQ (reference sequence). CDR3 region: CASSLSLAGVVDEQFF. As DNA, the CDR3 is TGTGCCAGCAGCTTATCACTAGCGGGAGTGGTCGATGAGCAGTTCTTC.

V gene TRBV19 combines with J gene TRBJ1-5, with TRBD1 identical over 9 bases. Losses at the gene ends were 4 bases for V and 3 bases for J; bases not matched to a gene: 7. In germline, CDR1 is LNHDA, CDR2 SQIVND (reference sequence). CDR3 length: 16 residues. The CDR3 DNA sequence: TGTGCCAGTAGTAACTCCGGGACAGGGTCCAATCAGCCCCAGCATTTT. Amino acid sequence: CASSNSGTGSNQPQHF.

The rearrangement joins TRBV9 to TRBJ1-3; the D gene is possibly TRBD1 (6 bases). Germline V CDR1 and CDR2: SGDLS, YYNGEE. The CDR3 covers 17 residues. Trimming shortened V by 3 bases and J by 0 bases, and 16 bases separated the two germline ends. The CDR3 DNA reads TGTGCCAGCAGCGGTCACCGGGACACAATCTCTGGAAACACCATATATTTT. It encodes CASSGHRDTISGNTIYF.

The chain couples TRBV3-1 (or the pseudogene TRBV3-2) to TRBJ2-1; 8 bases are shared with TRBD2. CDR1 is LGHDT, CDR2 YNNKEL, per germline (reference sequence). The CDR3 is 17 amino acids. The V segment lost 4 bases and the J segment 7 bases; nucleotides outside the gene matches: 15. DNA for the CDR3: TGTGCCAGCAGCCCTCCGTTGCGAGCGGGAGTCGGGAATGAGCAGTTCTTC. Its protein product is CASSPPLRAGVGNEQFF.

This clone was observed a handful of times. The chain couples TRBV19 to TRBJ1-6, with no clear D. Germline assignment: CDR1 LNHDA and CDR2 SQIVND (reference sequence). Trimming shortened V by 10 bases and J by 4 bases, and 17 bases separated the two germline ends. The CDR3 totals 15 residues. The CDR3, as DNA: TGTGCCACTCAGCCGGAGGCCGCATATAATTCACCCCTCCACTTT. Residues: CATQPEAAYNSPLHF.